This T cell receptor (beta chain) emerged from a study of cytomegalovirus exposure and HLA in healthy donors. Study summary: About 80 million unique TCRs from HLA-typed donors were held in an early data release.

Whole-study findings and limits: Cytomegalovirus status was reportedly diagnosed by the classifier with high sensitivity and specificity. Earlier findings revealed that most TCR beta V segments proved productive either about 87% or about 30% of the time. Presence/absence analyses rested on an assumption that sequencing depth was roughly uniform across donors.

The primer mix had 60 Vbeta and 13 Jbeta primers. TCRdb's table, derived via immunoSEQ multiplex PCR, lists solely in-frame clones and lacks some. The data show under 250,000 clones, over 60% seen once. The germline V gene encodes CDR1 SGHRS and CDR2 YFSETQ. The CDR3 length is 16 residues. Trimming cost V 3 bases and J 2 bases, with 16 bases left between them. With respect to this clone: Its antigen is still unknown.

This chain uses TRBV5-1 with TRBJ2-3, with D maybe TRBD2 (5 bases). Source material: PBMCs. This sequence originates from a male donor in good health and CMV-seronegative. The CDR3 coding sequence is TGCGCCAGCAGCTCCTCCGTGGACTGGAACACAGATACGCAGTATTTT. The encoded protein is CASSSSVDWNTDTQYF.